This TCR beta chain is from a study of shared clonotypes between healthy human individuals. On this clone itself: Its target is not known.

Naive-designated CD8 cells lacked CD45RO, were positively enriched for CCR7, and omitted terminally differentiated effector memory CD45RA+ cells. Trimming cost V 1 base and J 1 base, with 11 bases left between them. The germline V gene encodes CDR1 SNHLY and CDR2 FYNNEI. The CDR3 loop spans 16 amino acids. General study results and limits: The generation probabilities recorded for non-shared clonotypes fell below those of clonotypes shared by all four donors.

TCRdb keeps only in-frame clones here, not all; method: immunoSEQ multiplex PCR. The table has roughly 2,000,000 clones, 93% seen once. This receptor was identified in a young man in good health. Some clones in this sample may be carry-over from other donors' samples. The chain couples TRBV2 to TRBJ2-1; a possible D gene is TRBD1 (5 bases). The sample was naive CD8+ T cells from PBMCs. CDR3 DNA: TGTGCCAGCAGTGAAGGGGGCAGGGCATCCTACAATGAGCAGTTCTTC. Translating it yields CASSEGGRASYNEQFF.